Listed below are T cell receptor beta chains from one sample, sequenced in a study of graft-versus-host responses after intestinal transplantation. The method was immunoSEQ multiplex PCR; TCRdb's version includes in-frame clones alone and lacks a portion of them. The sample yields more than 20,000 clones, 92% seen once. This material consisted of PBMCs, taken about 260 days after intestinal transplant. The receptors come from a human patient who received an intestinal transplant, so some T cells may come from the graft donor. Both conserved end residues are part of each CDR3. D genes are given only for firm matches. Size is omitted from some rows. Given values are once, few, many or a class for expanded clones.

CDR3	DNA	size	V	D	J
CASSVGHQETQYF	TGTGCCAGCAGCGTAGGACACCAAGAGACCCAGTACTTC	.	TRBV9	.	TRBJ2-5
CASSSTKHSGELFF	TGTGCCAGCAGCTCAACAAAGCACTCCGGGGAGCTGTTTTTT	.	TRBV11-2	.	TRBJ2-2
CASSQDQNGNKNTGELFF	TGTGCCAGCAGCCAAGATCAGAATGGCAATAAGAACACCGGGGAGCTGTTTTTT	.	TRBV4-2	.	TRBJ2-2
CASSERDRAAFPGANVLTF	TGTGCCAGCAGTGAAAGGGACAGGGCGGCTTTTCCTGGGGCCAACGTCCTGACTTTC	.	TRBV6-1	TRBD1	TRBJ2-6
CASSTQGYNEQFF	TGTGCCAGCTCAACACAGGGATACAATGAGCAGTTCTTC	.	TRBV18	.	TRBJ2-1
CASSRVFGTREQYF	TGTGCCAGCTCTAGGGTTTTCGGGACTCGTGAGCAGTACTTC	.	TRBV6-1	.	TRBJ2-7
CASSRPTSGRSHEQFF	TGTGCCAGCAGCCGGCCCACTAGCGGGAGATCCCATGAGCAGTTCTTC	.	TRBV4-2	TRBD2	TRBJ2-1
CASSHRGNQPQHF	TGCGCCAGCAGCCACAGGGGCAATCAGCCCCAGCATTTT	.	TRBV4-1	.	TRBJ1-5
CAISESGPNYGYTF	TGTGCCATCAGTGAGTCAGGCCCTAACTATGGCTACACCTTC	.	TRBV10-3	.	TRBJ1-2
CAWSEVYEQYF	TGTGCCTGGAGTGAGGTTTACGAGCAGTACTTC	.	TRBV30	.	TRBJ2-7
CASSYRAGASGDEQFF	TGTGCCAGCAGCTACAGGGCCGGGGCTAGCGGGGATGAGCAGTTCTTC	.	TRBV11-2	TRBD2	TRBJ2-1
CASSDQGTQAREQYF	TGTGCCAGCAGCGATCAGGGGACCCAGGCTCGGGAGCAGTACTTC	.	TRBV5-4	.	TRBJ2-7
CASSFSGGMNTEAFF	TGTGCCAGCAGCTTTTCAGGCGGGATGAACACTGAAGCTTTCTTT	.	TRBV5-6	.	TRBJ1-1
CASSNGTSVRRETQYF	TGTGCCAGTAGCAACGGGACTAGCGTTCGCCGAGAGACCCAGTACTTC	once	TRBV19	TRBD2	TRBJ2-5
CASSIVGGLLDEQYF	TGTGCCAGTAGTATAGTTGGGGGCCTACTCGACGAGCAGTACTTC	.	TRBV19	.	TRBJ2-7
CASSPPGERTSSEQYF	TGTGCCAGCTCACCACCGGGCGAACGGACTAGCAGCGAGCAGTACTTC	once	TRBV18	TRBD2	TRBJ2-7
CASSLDPISGELFF	TGCGCCAGCAGCTTGGACCCCATTTCCGGGGAGCTGTTTTTT	.	TRBV5-1	.	TRBJ2-2
CASSDVVFSGNTIYF	TGTGCCAGCAGTGACGTGGTCTTCTCTGGAAACACCATATATTTT	once	TRBV2	.	TRBJ1-3
CASSKKAHLVRSSYNEQFF	TGTGCCAGCAGCAAGAAGGCCCATCTGGTCAGGAGCTCCTACAATGAGCAGTTCTTC	.	TRBV21-1	.	TRBJ2-1
CASSDGGLAGTQETQYF	TGTGCCAGCAGTGACGGGGGACTAGCGGGAACCCAAGAGACCCAGTACTTC	.	TRBV25-1	TRBD2	TRBJ2-5
CASSERRDYNEQFF	TGCGCCAGCTCCGAGAGGCGGGACTACAATGAGCAGTTCTTC	.	TRBV10-1	.	TRBJ2-1
CASSEYRTGGADTQYF	TGCGCCAGCAGTGAGTATAGGACAGGCGGCGCAGATACGCAGTATTTT	.	TRBV10-1	TRBD1	TRBJ2-3
CASTSPGGRAEAFF	TGCGCCAGCACTTCCCCAGGGGGCAGGGCTGAAGCTTTCTTT	.	TRBV5-1	TRBD1	TRBJ1-1
CASSPRGLLLPYEQYF	TGTGCCAGCAGCCCACGGGGACTACTTCTCCCCTACGAGCAGTACTTC	.	TRBV7-6	TRBD2	TRBJ2-7
CSALTGIQLFF	TGCAGTGCCCTTACAGGGATTCAACTGTTTTTT	.	TRBV20-1	.	TRBJ1-4
CASSFPPLQGGETQYF	TGTGCCAGCAGTTTCCCCCCGTTGCAGGGTGGAGAGACCCAGTACTTC	.	TRBV28	.	TRBJ2-5
CASNLGQGIFYGYTF	TGTGCCAGTAACTTGGGACAGGGGATTTTCTATGGCTACACCTTC	.	TRBV19	TRBD1	TRBJ1-2
CASSYQFYNEQFF	TGTGCCAGCAGTTATCAGTTCTACAATGAGCAGTTCTTC	.	TRBV6-5	.	TRBJ2-1
CASSSDLFNTGELFF	TGCGCCAGCAGCAGCGATCTTTTTAACACCGGGGAGCTGTTTTTT	.	TRBV5-1	.	TRBJ2-2
CASSFGQGDSPLHF	TGTGCCAGCAGCTTCGGACAGGGGGATTCACCCCTCCACTTT	.	TRBV7-9	TRBD1	TRBJ1-6
CASTSLGAGGHNEQFF	TGCGCCAGCACCTCCCTGGGAGCGGGAGGGCACAATGAGCAGTTCTTC	.	TRBV5-1	TRBD2	TRBJ2-1
CAWSVFGSGRAGELFF	TGTGCCTGGAGTGTATTTGGTAGCGGGAGAGCCGGGGAGCTGTTTTTT	.	TRBV30	TRBD2	TRBJ2-2
CASYRDGGELFF	TGTGCCAGCTACAGGGACGGCGGGGAGCTGTTTTTT	once	TRBV6-6	.	TRBJ2-2
CASRLTTEAFF	TGTGCCAGTAGGCTAACCACTGAAGCTTTCTTT	.	TRBV19	.	TRBJ1-1
CASTTRDDEQFF	TGTGCCAGCACCACGAGGGATGATGAGCAGTTCTTC	.	TRBV6-6	.	TRBJ2-1
CASSQDFKGTDTQYF	TGTGCCAGCAGCCAAGATTTTAAAGGCACAGATACGCAGTATTTT	.	TRBV4-2	.	TRBJ2-3
CASSEGYLGNTIYF	TGTGCCAGCAGTGAAGGGTACCTTGGAAACACCATATATTTT	.	TRBV6-1	.	TRBJ1-3
CASTPRGTSGSYEQYF	TGTGCCAGTACCCCGCGGGGAACTAGCGGGTCCTACGAGCAGTACTTC	once	TRBV19	TRBD2	TRBJ2-7
CARSLKRGEFLYEQYF	TGTGCCAGAAGCTTGAAGCGGGGAGAGTTCCTTTACGAGCAGTACTTC	.	TRBV5-3	TRBD2	TRBJ2-7
CASSEGTSDTGELFF	TGCGCCAGCAGTGAGGGGACTAGCGACACCGGGGAGCTGTTTTTT	.	TRBV10-1	TRBD2	TRBJ2-2
CASSIPRWDTEAFF	TGTGCCAGCAGTATCCCACGATGGGACACTGAAGCTTTCTTT	.	TRBV6-5	.	TRBJ1-1
CASSQESQHTGELFF	TGTGCCAGCAGCCAAGAAAGCCAACACACCGGGGAGCTGTTTTTT	.	TRBV4-2	.	TRBJ2-2
CASSLVNSYEQYF	TGTGCCAGCAGCTTAGTGAACTCCTACGAGCAGTACTTC	.	TRBV7-9	.	TRBJ2-7
CASSPGTSGAYEQYF	TGTGCCAGCAGCCCCGGGACTAGCGGTGCCTACGAGCAGTACTTC	once	TRBV11-2	TRBD2	TRBJ2-7
CASSVAPGTGNTEAFF	TGCGCCAGCAGCGTGGCCCCCGGGACGGGAAACACTGAAGCTTTCTTT	.	TRBV5-1	.	TRBJ1-1
CASSHPNKGVDEQFF	TGCGCCAGCAGCCATCCAAATAAGGGGGTAGATGAGCAGTTCTTC	.	TRBV4-1	.	TRBJ2-1
CASSIRVIGETQYF	TGTGCCAGCAGCATCAGGGTAATCGGGGAGACCCAGTACTTC	.	TRBV7-9	.	TRBJ2-5
CASSPTGTGAYEQYF	TGTGCCAGCAGCCCCACCGGGACAGGGGCCTACGAGCAGTACTTC	.	TRBV9	TRBD1	TRBJ2-7
CASSVGFGAPNEKLFF	TGTGCCAGCAGCGTAGGGTTCGGGGCGCCTAATGAAAAACTGTTTTTT	.	TRBV9	.	TRBJ1-4
CASSPGTSGLGQYF	TGTGCCAGCTCTCCCGGGACTAGCGGGCTGGGGCAGTACTTC	.	TRBV27	TRBD2	TRBJ2-7
CASSDTSGRDTQYF	TGTGCCAGCAGCGATACTAGCGGGAGAGATACGCAGTATTTT	.	TRBV7-8	TRBD2	TRBJ2-3
CASNLQGAIGYNEQFF	TGTGCCAGCAACCTACAGGGGGCGATCGGCTACAATGAGCAGTTCTTC	.	TRBV2	TRBD1	TRBJ2-1